This section outlines one T cell receptor beta chain sequence together with its context. No antigen is known for it. No base qualities exist here, and no much larger clone lies one base off it. TCRbeta CDR3 regions were amplified from genomic DNA using the immunoSEQ Assay, a bias-controlled multiplex PCR. In the source study's methods: The number of nucleated cells in each sample was estimated from the amplification of reference gene primers within the assay. To quantify the absolute abundance of each unique TCRbeta CDR3 rearrangement, sequence reads were collapsed and filtered. For each sample, productive Simpson clonality was calculated by taking the square root of Simpson's diversity index across productive rearrangements. TCRdb retrieved this table from immuneACCESS and kept in-frame rearrangements only. Not all clones are present; in checked studies, unresolved V genes account for under half, and no reason is known for the remainder. Clone size and the V and J calls come from that table; the DNA yielded D and trimming. Counted in this sample were fewer than 150,000 clones; about 85% of them appeared once. The ten largest make up roughly 3.5% of the sample.

V is cut back by 0 bases and J by 6 bases, with 7 bases in the junction unmatched. The CDR3, cysteine through phenylalanine, is 15 amino acids long. The read is trimmed to its CDR3 DNA, 45 bases read in frame from base 1. The collaborating institutions used their own protocols to collect whole blood in K2EDTA tubes. Collaborator samples were shipped for TCRbeta analysis as frozen whole blood, isolated PBMCs, or DNA extracted from either sample type. The sample is drawn from a study of blood T cell repertoires in COVID-19 (dated by TCRdb to about 2020). With respect to the entire study: Samples covering the acute and convalescent phases of COVID-19 were provided by collaborators in the United States, Italy and Spain. Samples were obtained from the ongoing ImmuneRACE study (first 160 participants) and from about 1,300 subjects provided by 6 global collaborators. Sample metadata almost always included a de-identified subject ID, COVID-19 status, age in years and sex. Subjects who had been exposed to COVID-19, were actively infected with it, or had recovered from it provided the deeply sampled blood TCRbeta repertoires that made up the dataset. The material from the prospective study consisted of cDNA or gDNA derived from T cells, B-cell-depleted T cells, or PBMCs. Where available, HLA class I and class II types were obtained from metadata supplied by the sample provider rather than from assay-based typing. The repertoires were made available in a free public database intended to serve as a resource for research on the immune response to SARS-CoV-2.

Overall study outcomes, separate from this receptor: Clinical and demographic metadata were provided uncurated, with the amount varying by source and participant.

The V and J segments used are TRBV23-1 and TRBJ2-7, with 8 bases in between that match TRBD1. TRBV23-1 is reported as an ORF; its role is uncertain. This TCR was sampled from a middle-aged man with acute or convalescent COVID-19. Sequencing was carried out using peripheral blood. The CDR3 region: CASSQSRTGLCEQYF. The sequence in DNA is TGCGCCAGCAGTCAATCTCGGACAGGGCTTTGCGAGCAGTACTTC.